Below are 10 T cell receptor beta chains sequenced from a single sample in a study of T cells in Graves' hyperthyroidism and ophthalmopathy. RNA transcripts were the template for amplifying TCR beta CDR3 regions. When the TCR CDR3 underwent first-round RT-PCR, the HTBI primer set was used. One entry per CDR3 protein, called by TCRdb with MiXCR from the multiplex PCR reads. The sample carries more than 350,000 distinct CDR3 sequences, approximately 15% recorded once. Material for sequencing was blood. The receptors derive from a woman aged 25 to 45 with Graves' hyperthyroidism.

Many counts were recorded for this clonotype. The V call is TRBV12-3 or TRBV12-4, the J call TRBJ1-1; D uncertain. The V gene lost 3 bases and the J gene lost 11 bases, with 10 bases spanning the gap. The CDR3 runs 11 residues. CDR3 DNA: TGTGCCAGCAGTTTGGGCCGTAGGGCTTTCTTT. Its protein is CASSLGRRAFF.

CDR3 coding DNA: TGTGCCAGCAGCCAAGATCGCCTAGCGGGAGCCGAGCAGTACTTC. Its protein product is CASSQDRLAGAEQYF. V usage is TRBV3-1 and J usage is TRBJ2-7; TRBD2 matches 10 bases. The CDR3 runs 15 residues. The V segment lost 0 bases and the J segment 6 bases; nucleotides outside the gene matches: 5. Germline V gene lookup returns CDR1 LGHDT and CDR2 YNNKEL (reference sequence).

The chain couples TRBV2 to TRBJ2-7; 9 nucleotides agree with TRBD2. The germline gives CDR1 SNHLY, CDR2 FYNNEI. V lost 2 bases to trimming and J lost 2 bases; unmatched junction nucleotides: 25. This CDR3 contains 22 residues. CDR3 coding DNA: TGTGCCAGCAGTGAACTGGGGGGCCAACTGTTCCGCGGGAGGGTAGGGACCTACGAGCAGTACTTC. This codes for CASSELGGQLFRGRVGTYEQYF.

This clonotype was observed at least ten times. J is TRBJ2-1 and V is TRBV2, with D tentatively TRBD1 (6 bases). This CDR3 comprises 15 residues. The V gene lost 7 bases and the J gene lost 10 bases, with 23 bases spanning the gap. From germline, CDR1 is SNHLY and CDR2 FYNNEI. CDR3 in DNA: TGTGCCAGCACACCTTCCTCAATTAGGGGGAAGGAGCAGTTCTTC. It is translated as CASTPSSIRGKEQFF.

This clonotype showed up just a few times. This chain links TRBV13 with TRBJ2-1, with 10 bases matching TRBD2. Germline V CDR1 and CDR2: PRHDT, FYEKMQ (reference sequence). There are 15 residues in the CDR3. J gave up 10 bases and V 1 base, and 7 bases lay outside the gene matches. The CDR3 loop is CASSLEAGGPGEQFF. DNA of the CDR3: TGTGCCAGCAGCTTAGAAGCGGGAGGGCCAGGGGAGCAGTTCTTC.

In this sample, this clonotype turned up many times. The chain has TRBV6-1 and TRBJ1-5; D is uncertain. This CDR3 contains 14 residues. CDR1 is MNHNS and CDR2 is SASEGT in the germline V gene. Trimming stripped 6 bases from V and 9 bases from J, with 18 bases between. CDR3 DNA sequence: TGTGCCAGCAGCTCCGCCCGGACGGGAGGGCCCCAGCATTTT. As protein: CASSSARTGGPQHF.

CDR3 region: CSATGDSGDQPQHF. As DNA, the CDR3 is TGCAGTGCAACAGGGGATTCTGGGGATCAGCCCCAGCATTTT. This rearrangement joins TRBV20-1 to TRBJ1-5; the match to TRBD1 covers 7 bases. CDR3 length equals 14 residues. Germline V lookup: CDR1 DFQATT, CDR2 SNEGSKA (reference sequence). Germline trimming cut 6 bases from V and 5 bases from J; bases unmatched to any gene: 10.

Many counts were recorded for this clonotype. The chain employs TRBV7-9 and TRBJ2-1; unclear D gene. Trimming took off 5 bases at V and 6 bases at J, with 14 bases between the two ends. The CDR3 loop spans 14 amino acids. The germline V gene has CDR1 SEHNR and CDR2 FQNEAQ (reference sequence). The CDR3 loop reads CASSPLDPANEQFF. CDR3 sequence (DNA): TGTGCCAGCAGCCCCCTTGACCCGGCCAATGAGCAGTTCTTC.

This clonotype has at least ten counts. This chain joins TRBV3-1 and TRBJ1-1; 9 bases match TRBD1. The CDR3 loop spans 17 amino acids. Germline CDR1 is LGHDT and CDR2 is YNNKEL (reference sequence). V was pared by 4 bases and J by 0 bases, with 9 bases of the junction left unmatched. CDR3 sequence (DNA): TGTGCCAGCAGCCTAGTCCCGGGACAGGGAATGAACACTGAAGCTTTCTTT. It yields the protein CASSLVPGQGMNTEAFF.

This clonotype was detected ten times or more. V usage is TRBV14 and J usage is TRBJ2-1; D perhaps matches TRBD1 (6 bases). CDR1 and CDR2 from the germline V gene are SGHDN and FVKESK. This CDR3 region has 13 residues. Deletions cut 5 bases from V and 7 bases from J, with 12 bases between. The CDR3 protein is CASSFTGWNEQFF. CDR3 DNA: TGTGCCAGCAGCTTTACAGGGTGGAATGAGCAGTTCTTC.